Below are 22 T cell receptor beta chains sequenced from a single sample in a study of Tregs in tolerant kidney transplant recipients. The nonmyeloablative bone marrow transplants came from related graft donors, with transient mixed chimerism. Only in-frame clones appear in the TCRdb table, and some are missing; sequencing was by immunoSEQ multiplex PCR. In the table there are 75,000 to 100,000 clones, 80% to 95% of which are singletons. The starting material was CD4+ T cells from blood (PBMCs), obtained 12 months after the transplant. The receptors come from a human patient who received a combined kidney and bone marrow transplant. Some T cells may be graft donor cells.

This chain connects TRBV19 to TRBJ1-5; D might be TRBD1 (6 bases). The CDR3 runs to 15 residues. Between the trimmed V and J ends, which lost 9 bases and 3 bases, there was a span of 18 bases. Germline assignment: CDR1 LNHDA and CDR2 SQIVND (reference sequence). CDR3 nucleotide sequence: TGTGCCAGAAAAGGGGGACGGGGATTCAATCAGCCCCAGCATTTT. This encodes CARKGGRGFNQPQHF.

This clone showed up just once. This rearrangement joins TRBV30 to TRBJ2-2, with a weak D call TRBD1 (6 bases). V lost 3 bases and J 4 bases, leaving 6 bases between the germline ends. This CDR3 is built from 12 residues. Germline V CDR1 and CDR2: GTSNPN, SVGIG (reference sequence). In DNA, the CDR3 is TGTGCCTGGAGACAGGGCACCGGGGAGCTGTTTTTT. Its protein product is CAWRQGTGELFF.

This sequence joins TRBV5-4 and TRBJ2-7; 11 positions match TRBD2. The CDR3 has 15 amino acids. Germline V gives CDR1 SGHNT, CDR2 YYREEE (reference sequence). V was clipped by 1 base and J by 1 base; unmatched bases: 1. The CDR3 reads CASSLTSGGSYEQYF. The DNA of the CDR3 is TGTGCCAGCAGCTTGACTAGCGGGGGATCCTACGAGCAGTACTTC.

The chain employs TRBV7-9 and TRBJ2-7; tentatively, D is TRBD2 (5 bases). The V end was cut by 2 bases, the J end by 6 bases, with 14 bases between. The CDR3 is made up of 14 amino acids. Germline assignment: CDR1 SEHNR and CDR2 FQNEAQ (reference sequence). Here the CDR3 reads CASSLSLAAGEQYF. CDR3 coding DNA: TGTGCCAGCAGCTTAAGCCTAGCTGCTGGCGAGCAGTACTTC.

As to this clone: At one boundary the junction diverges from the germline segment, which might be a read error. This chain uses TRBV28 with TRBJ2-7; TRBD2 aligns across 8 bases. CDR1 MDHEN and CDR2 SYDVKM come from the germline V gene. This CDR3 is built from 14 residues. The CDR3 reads CASTSGGNLYGQYF. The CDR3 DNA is TGTGCCAGCACCTCGGGAGGGAACCTTTACGGGCAGTACTTC.

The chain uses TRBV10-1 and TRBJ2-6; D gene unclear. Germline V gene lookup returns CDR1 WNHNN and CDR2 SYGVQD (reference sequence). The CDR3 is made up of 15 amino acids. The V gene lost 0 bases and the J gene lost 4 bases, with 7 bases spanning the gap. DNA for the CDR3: TGCGCCAGCAGTGAGTCCCCATTGGGGGCCAACGTCCTGACTTTC. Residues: CASSESPLGANVLTF.

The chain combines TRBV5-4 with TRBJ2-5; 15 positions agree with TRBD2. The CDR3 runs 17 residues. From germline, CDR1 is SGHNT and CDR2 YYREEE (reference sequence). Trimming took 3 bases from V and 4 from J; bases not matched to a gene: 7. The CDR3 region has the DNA TGTGCCAGCAGCTGGGGACTAGCGGGAGGTTGGGGAGAGACCCAGTACTTC. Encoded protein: CASSWGLAGGWGETQYF.

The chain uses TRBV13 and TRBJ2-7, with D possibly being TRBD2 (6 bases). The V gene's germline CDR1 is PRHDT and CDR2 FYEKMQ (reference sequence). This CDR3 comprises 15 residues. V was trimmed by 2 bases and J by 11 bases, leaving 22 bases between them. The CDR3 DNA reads TGTGCCAGCAGCTTATCTGGAGGCCTTAGGAGGGTGGAGTACTTC. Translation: CASSLSGGLRRVEYF. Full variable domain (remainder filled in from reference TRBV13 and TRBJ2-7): AAGVIQSPRHLIKEKRETATLKCYPIPRHDTVYWYQQGPGQDPQFLISFYEKMQSDKGSIPDRFSAQQFSDYHSELNMSSLELGDSALYFCASSLSGGLRRVEYFGPGTRLTVT.

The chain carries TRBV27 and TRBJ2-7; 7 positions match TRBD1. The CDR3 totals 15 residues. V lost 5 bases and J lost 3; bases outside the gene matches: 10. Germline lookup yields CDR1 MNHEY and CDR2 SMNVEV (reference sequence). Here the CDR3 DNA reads TGTGCCAGCAGTCCGACAGGGTTGCCCTACTACGAGCAGTACTTC. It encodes CASSPTGLPYYEQYF.

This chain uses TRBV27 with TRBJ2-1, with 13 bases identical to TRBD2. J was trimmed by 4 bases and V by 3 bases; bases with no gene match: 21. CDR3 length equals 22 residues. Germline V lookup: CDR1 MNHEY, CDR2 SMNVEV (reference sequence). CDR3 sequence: CASSLGGIAGLAGTPLYNEQFF. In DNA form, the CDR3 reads TGTGCCAGCAGTTTGGGGGGGATCGCGGGACTAGCGGGAACACCCTTATACAATGAGCAGTTCTTC.

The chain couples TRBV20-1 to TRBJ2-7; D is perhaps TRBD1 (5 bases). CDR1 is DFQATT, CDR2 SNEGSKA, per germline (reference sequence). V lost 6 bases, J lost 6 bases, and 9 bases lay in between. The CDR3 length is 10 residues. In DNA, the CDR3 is TGCAGTGCAAGCAGGGTCGAGCAGTACTTC. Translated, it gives CSASRVEQYF.

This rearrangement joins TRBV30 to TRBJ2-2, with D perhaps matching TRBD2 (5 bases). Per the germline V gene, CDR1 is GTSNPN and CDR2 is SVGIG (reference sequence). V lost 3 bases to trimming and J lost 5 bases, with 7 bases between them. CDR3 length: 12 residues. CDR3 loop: CAWSGGTGELFF. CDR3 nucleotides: TGTGCCTGGAGCGGAGGAACCGGGGAGCTGTTTTTT.

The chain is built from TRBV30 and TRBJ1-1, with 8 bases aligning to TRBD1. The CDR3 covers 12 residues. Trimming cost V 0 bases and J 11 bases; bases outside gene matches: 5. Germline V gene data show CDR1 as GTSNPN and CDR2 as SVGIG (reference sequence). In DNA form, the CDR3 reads TGTGCCTGGAGTGTAGTAACAGGGGGGGCTTTCTTT. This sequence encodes CAWSVVTGGAFF.

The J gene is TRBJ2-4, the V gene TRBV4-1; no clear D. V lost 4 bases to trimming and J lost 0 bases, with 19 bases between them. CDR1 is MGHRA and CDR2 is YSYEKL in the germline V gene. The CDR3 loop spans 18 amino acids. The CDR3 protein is CASSPVQWAALAKNIQYF. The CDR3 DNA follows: TGCGCCAGCAGCCCAGTACAGTGGGCCGCTTTAGCCAAAAACATTCAGTACTTC.

CDR3 protein: CASSLPGTVNTGELFF. CDR3 nucleotide sequence: TGTGCCAGCAGCCTCCCAGGGACAGTGAACACCGGGGAGCTGTTTTTT. The chain is built from TRBV14 and TRBJ2-2, with TRBD1 matching over 7 bases. From germline, CDR1 is SGHDN and CDR2 FVKESK. There are 16 residues in the CDR3. J lost 1 base, V lost 4 bases, and 6 bases had no gene match. Filled out from reference TRBV14 and TRBJ2-2, the complete variable domain reads EAGVTQFPSHSVIEKGQTVTLRCDPISGHDNLYWYRRVMGKEIKFLLHFVKESKQDESGMPNNRFLAERTGGTYSTLKVQPAELEDSGVYFCASSLPGTVNTGELFFGEGSRLTVL.

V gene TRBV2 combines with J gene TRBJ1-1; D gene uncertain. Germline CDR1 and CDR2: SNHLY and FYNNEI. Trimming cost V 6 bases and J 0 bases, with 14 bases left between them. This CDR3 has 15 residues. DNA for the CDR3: TGTGCCAGCAGAAGTCCCAGCAGGTTGAACACTGAAGCTTTCTTT. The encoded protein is CASRSPSRLNTEAFF.

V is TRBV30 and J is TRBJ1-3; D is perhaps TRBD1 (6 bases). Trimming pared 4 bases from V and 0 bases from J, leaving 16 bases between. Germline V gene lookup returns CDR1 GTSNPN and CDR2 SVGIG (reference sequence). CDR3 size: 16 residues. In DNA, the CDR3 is TGTGCCTGGAATTCAATAACAGGGAACTCTGGAAACACCATATATTTT. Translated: CAWNSITGNSGNTIYF.

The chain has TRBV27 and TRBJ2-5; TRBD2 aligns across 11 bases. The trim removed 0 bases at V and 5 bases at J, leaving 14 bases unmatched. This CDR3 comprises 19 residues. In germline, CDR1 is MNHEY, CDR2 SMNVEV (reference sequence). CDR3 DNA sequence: TGTGCCAGCAGTTTATCGTGGGCTAGCGGGAGGCCCGGGGGGGAGACCCAGTACTTC. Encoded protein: CASSLSWASGRPGGETQYF.

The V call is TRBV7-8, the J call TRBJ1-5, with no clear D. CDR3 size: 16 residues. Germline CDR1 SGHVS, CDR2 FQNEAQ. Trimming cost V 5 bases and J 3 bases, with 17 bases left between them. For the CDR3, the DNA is TGTGCCAGCAGCCTAGTGTATGGACTTTCCAATCAGCCCCAGCATTTT. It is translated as CASSLVYGLSNQPQHF.

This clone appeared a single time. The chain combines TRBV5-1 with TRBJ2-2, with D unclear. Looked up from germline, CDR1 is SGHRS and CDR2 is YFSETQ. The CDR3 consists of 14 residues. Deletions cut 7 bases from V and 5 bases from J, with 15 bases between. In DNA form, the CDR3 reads TGCGCCAGCTTATTGGAGCCCGGGACCGGGGAGCTGTTTTTT. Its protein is CASLLEPGTGELFF.

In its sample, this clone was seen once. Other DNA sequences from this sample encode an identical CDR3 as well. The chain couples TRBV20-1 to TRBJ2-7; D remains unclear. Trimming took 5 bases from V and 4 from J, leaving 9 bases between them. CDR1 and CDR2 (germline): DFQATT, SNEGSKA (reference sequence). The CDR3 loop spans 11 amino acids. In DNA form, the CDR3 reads TGCAGTGCTCAAACAACGTACGAGCAGTACTTC. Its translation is CSAQTTYEQYF.

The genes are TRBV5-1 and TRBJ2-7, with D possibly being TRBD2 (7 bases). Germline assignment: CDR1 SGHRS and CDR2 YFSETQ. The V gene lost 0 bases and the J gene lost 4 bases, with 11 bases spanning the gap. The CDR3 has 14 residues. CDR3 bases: TGCGCCAGCAGCTTGGACGGGGGGCCTTACGAGCAGTACTTC. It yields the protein CASSLDGGPYEQYF.